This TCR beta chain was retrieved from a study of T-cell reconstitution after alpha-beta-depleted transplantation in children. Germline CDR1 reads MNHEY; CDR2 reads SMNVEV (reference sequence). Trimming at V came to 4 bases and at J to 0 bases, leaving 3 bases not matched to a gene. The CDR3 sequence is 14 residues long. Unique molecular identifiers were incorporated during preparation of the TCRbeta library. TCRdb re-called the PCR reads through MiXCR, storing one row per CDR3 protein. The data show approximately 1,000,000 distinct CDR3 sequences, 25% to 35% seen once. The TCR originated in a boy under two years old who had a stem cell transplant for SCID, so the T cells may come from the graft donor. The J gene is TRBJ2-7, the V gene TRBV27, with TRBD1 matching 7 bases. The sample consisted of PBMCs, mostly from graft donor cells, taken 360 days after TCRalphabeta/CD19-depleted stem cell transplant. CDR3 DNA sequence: TGTGCCAGCAGTTGGGCAGGGGGCTCCTACGAGCAGTACTTC. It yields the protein CASSWAGGSYEQYF.